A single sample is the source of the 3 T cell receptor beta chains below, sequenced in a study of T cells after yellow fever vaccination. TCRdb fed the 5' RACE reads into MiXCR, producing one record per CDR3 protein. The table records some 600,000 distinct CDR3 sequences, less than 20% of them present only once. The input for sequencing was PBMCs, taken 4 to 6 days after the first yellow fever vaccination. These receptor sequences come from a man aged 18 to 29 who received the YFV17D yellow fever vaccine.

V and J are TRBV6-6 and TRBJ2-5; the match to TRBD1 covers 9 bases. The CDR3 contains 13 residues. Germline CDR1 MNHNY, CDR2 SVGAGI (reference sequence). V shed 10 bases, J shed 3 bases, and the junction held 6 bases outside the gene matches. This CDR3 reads CATSTGGEETQYF. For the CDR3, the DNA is TGTGCCACCTCAACAGGGGGCGAAGAGACCCAGTACTTC.

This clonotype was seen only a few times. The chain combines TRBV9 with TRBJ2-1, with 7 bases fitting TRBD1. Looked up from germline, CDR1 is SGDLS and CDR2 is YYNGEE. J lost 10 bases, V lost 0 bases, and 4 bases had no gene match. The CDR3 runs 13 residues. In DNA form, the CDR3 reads TGTGCCAGCAGCGTAGAGGGGGCGGTGGAGCAGTTCTTC. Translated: CASSVEGAVEQFF.

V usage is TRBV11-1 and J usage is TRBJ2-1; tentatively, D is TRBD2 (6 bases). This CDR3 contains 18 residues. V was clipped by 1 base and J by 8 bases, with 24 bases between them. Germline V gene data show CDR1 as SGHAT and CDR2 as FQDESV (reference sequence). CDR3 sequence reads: CASSLEFGGGGGGYEQFF. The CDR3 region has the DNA TGTGCCAGCAGCTTAGAGTTTGGGGGAGGAGGTGGTGGTTATGAGCAGTTCTTC.